Below, one T cell receptor beta chain is given with its context. There are a few counts of this clone. The antigen this receptor binds is unknown. Base qualities are not provided; no much larger clone lies one nucleotide away. This specimen comes from a study of cytomegalovirus exposure and HLA in healthy donors (TCRdb year 2017). For the study in its entirety: An earlier analysis of some 600 of the donors reported 250 to 350 Gb of sequence data and 95 million to 130 million unique TCR beta sequences obtained from around 170 million T cells. An early release covering about 600 HLA-typed donors comprised 300 to 350 gigabases of sequencing data and tens of millions of unique TCR sequences. Of the roughly 400 genotyped donors, 70% to 90% were placed in the genetic ancestry cluster associated with self-reported Caucasian donors. The study aimed to test whether signatures of past pathogen exposure could be identified by cataloging public T cell receptors. The T cell repertoires of several hundred subjects were profiled by immunosequencing and related to cytomegalovirus serostatus. Besides the first cohort of approximately 710 subjects, a separate validation cohort made up of roughly 130 different subjects was used. To predict cytomegalovirus infection status, the study brought together high-throughput TCR immunosequencing, statistical association of individual TCRs with disease status, and machine learning. A later analysis re-examined previously published TCR beta repertoires from 610 or so donors and added high-resolution HLA genotyping to investigate patterns of TCR occurrence. Rather than using new phenotypic data, the later analysis identified candidate immune exposures from TCR beta sequences and from how often those sequences occurred across donors. In an earlier analysis of roughly 600 of the donors, high-throughput TCR beta sequencing was used to judge whether each TCR beta V gene segment behaved as functional or pseudogenic. Donor age, sex, ethnicity and CMV serostatus were compiled together with the repertoire data. A later genetic analysis used genome-wide SNP genotypes for about 65% of the roughly 670 donors, treating that subset as a discovery cohort. Every repertoire in the discovery cohort had been generated on one and the same sequencing platform. HLA typing included class I and class II loci at four-digit resolution. The number of donors typed differed by locus, with roughly 620-640 for A, B, C, DRB1 and DQB1, around 500 for DQA1, over 600 for DPA1, and approximately 470 for DPB1. Because of strong linkage in the cohort, roughly five DR-DQ haplotypes were treated as single units for association and clustering. Across around 400 genotyped donors of the cohort, an average of about 220,000 unique TCR beta nucleotide sequences per donor were sequenced, and approximately 17% of those sequences were non-productive. Overall study results and their limits: Because the 87-base-pair reads could not distinguish some IMGT-functional V segments, including TRBV6-2 and TRBV6-3, those segments were excluded. In a later analysis, several top co-occurrence clusters were reported to appear linked to parvovirus B19, influenza, CMV and Epstein-Barr virus. In an earlier analysis of about 600 of the donors, most TCR beta V segments appeared in productive rearrangements about 87% or about 30% of the time, broadly matching IMGT annotations. Sequencing depth was assumed to be roughly uniform across donors in the presence/absence analyses, though that assumption may not hold. Because HLA typing was unavailable for some donors at each locus, only the typed subset was used in association tests. Immune exposure information for the cohort was limited to CMV serostatus. Linkage disequilibrium might explain the correlated functional status among segregating V segments, but an unknown experimental factor could not be ruled out. Most TCR sequences were seen in very few donors, while some public TCRs were found in many individuals. According to a later analysis, TCR association rates differed among HLA loci, with DRB1 alleles showing the most associated TCRs and HLA-C alleles showing the fewest. Because counts were too low, about 18 rarely observed V segments, including chromosome 9 orphons, were excluded from the earlier analysis of around 590 of the donors. The sequencing pipeline was judged likely to have produced a cluster of highly shared sequence variants as a technical artifact. An association between a missense DCLRE1C variant and V-gene and J-gene trimming of TCR beta chains was found in a later genetic analysis and replicated in an independent cohort. The authors suggested that the approach could potentially be generalized to other disease states and immunological phenotypes. In the study, approximately 160 TCR beta chains were listed as associated with cytomegalovirus. A later analysis found that HLA-associated TCR beta chains were more clonally expanded and had lower generation probabilities than equally common non-associated chains. A further reported finding was that TCR beta sequences accurately predicted the HLA-A and HLA-B alleles for most subjects in the first cohort. Strong co-occurrence of HLA alleles, especially DR and DQ, made assigning TCR associations to individual alleles difficult. Specific HLA alleles were associated with 16,951 TCR beta sequences at a false discovery rate of 0.05 in a later analysis. In vitro tests confirmed that a few of the cytomegalovirus-associated TCR beta chains recognize cytomegalovirus antigens. In this cohort, only TCR beta chains were sequenced, and detectable features were limited by the absence of alpha or paired-chain data. According to a later analysis, most CMV-associated TCR beta chains appeared to be HLA-restricted, and the HLA associations seemed to be driven largely by CMV exposure. Cytomegalovirus status was reported to be diagnosed by the classifier with high specificity and sensitivity in both the original and validation cohorts. According to a later genetic analysis, donors in an Asian-associated ancestry cluster had fewer N-insertions in productive TCRs than the approximately 630-donor mean.

The germline V gene yields ENHRY for CDR1 and SYGVKD for CDR2. For this chain, trimming is 2 bases at the V end and 11 bases at the J end, and the number of junction bases without a gene match is 9. The CDR3 runs 14 amino acids, cysteine and phenylalanine included. CDR3 DNA only is kept here, 42 bases in frame from base 1. Preparation of the library involved the immunoSEQ multiplex PCR assay. A mixture of 60 forward primers for TCR Vbeta segments and 13 reverse primers for TCR Jbeta segments was used in the multiplex PCR. A multiplex PCR assay on genomic DNA amplified the CDR3 region of rearranged TCR beta genes. The Illumina HiSeq System was used to sequence the amplified TCR beta libraries as 87-base-pair reads. For the original study's pipeline: Across the 600 to 700 repertoires, a later analysis counted some 80 million unique TCR beta chains, 9 million to 14 million of which were shared by at least two donors. To remove PCR and sequencing errors, raw reads were error-corrected and collapsed into unique sequences using a nearest-neighbor algorithm that merged closely related sequences. V, D and J gene segments were assigned by aligning CDR3 sequences to IMGT reference sequences. For a sequence to be retained, a match of at least six nucleotides to both a V gene segment and a J gene segment was required. Rearrangements were classified as productive when the CDR3 lacked stop codons and remained in frame with V and J, and all other rearrangements were classified as non-productive. CDR3 was defined by IMGT convention, running from the second conserved V-encoded cysteine to the conserved J-encoded phenylalanine. In an earlier analysis of more than 550 of the donors, sequences lacking an unambiguous match to a single V gene segment were excluded. In an earlier analysis of roughly 500 of the donors, V segments were called functional above 56.7% productive rearrangements and were called segregating when the between-donor standard deviation exceeded 5%. A statistical classification framework was built to diagnose cytomegalovirus status from the catalog of TCR beta chain sequences. A later analysis assigned V and J genes by comparing TCR nucleotide sequences with IMGT/GENE-DB human TR gene sequences. A later analysis assigned CDR3 sequences and most-parsimonious VDJ recombination scenarios with the TCRdist pipeline. In a later analysis, each TCR beta chain was defined by its CDR3 amino acid sequence together with its V-gene family, and reads lacking a unique V-gene family were excluded. A later analysis removed 450 to 600 highly shared, low-generation-probability nucleotide sequences to deal with suspected cross-contamination and a sequencing artifact. In a later analysis, a clonal expansion index was calculated for each public chain from normalized within-repertoire ranks of inferred template counts. In a later analysis, generation probabilities were computed using a VDJ recombination model fitted to out-of-frame rearrangements, and the results were checked against IGoR. In a later analysis, hypergeometric tests were used to score TCR-TCR, TCR-HLA and TCR-CMV co-occurrence, with a repertoire-size bias correction applied to TCR pairs. In a later analysis, false discovery rates were estimated by permuting HLA or CMV assignments 20 times. A later analysis grouped co-occurring TCRs with DBSCAN, adding TCRdist sequence similarity when clustering within HLA-allele-positive subsets. Co-occurrence clustering excluded repertoires with fewer than 30,000 or more than 120,000 public chains, plus five with anomalous nucleotide sharing. Not all clones reach the TCRdb copy of this immuneACCESS table, which keeps in-frame sequences only. Checked studies attribute under half of the gap to unresolved V genes and leave the rest unexplained. Clonal size and the V and J genes are those of that table, whereas D and trimming came from the DNA. The sample yields approximately 140,000 clones; 70% to 80% were counted once. About 2.6% of the sample is held by the ten biggest clonotypes.

The cohort comprised some 700 healthy bone marrow donors. Cohort members were all nominally healthy when sampled, although unrecorded immune exposures were likely present. Of the approximately 700 cohort members, approximately 300 had positive CMV serostatus and approximately 400 had negative CMV serostatus, and CMV serostatus was not recorded for the donor. A peripheral blood sample was provided by each donor, and peripheral blood mononuclear cells were used for TCR beta sequencing. The Qiagen DNeasy Blood Extraction Kit was used to extract genomic DNA from the blood cell samples. Rearrangement joined TRBV10-3 to TRBJ2-5; TRBD1 aligns with 9 central bases. The clonotype comes from a human donor in good health. Sequenced: PBMCs. This receptor has the CDR3 CAISERDREGQQYF. In nucleotides, the sequence is TGTGCCATCAGTGAGAGGGACAGGGAGGGCCAGCAGTACTTC.